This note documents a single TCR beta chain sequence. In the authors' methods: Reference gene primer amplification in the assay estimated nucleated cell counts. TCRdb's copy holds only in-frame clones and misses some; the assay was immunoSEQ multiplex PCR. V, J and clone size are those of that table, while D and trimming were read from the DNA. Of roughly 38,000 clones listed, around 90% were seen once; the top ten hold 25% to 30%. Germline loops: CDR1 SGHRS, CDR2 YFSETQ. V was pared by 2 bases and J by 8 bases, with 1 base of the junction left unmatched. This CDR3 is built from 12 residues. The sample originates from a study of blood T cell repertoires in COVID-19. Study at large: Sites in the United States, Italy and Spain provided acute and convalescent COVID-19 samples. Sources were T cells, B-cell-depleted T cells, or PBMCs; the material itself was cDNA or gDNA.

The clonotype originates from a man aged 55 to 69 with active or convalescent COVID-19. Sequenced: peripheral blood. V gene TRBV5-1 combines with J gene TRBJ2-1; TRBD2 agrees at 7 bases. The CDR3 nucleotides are TGCGCCAGCAGCTTCCGGGGGGATGAGCAGTTCTTC. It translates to CASSFRGDEQFF.